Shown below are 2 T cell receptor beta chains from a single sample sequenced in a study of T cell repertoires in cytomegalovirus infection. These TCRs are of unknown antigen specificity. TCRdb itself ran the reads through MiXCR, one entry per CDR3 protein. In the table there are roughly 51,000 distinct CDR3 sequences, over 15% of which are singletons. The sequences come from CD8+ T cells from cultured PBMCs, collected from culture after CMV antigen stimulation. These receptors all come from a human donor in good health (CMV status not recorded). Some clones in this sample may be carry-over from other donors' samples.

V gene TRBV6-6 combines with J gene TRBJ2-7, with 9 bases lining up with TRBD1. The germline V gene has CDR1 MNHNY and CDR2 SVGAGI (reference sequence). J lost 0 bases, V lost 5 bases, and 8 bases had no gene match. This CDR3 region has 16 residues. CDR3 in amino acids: CASSADPGQGSYEQYF. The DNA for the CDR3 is TGTGCCAGCAGTGCTGACCCGGGACAGGGCTCCTACGAGCAGTACTTC.

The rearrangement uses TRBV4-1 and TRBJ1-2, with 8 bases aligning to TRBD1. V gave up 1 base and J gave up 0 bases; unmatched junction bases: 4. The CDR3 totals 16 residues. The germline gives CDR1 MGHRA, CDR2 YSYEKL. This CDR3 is CASSQVGTGTNYGYTF. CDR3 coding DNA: TGCGCCAGCAGCCAAGTTGGGACAGGAACTAACTATGGCTACACCTTC.